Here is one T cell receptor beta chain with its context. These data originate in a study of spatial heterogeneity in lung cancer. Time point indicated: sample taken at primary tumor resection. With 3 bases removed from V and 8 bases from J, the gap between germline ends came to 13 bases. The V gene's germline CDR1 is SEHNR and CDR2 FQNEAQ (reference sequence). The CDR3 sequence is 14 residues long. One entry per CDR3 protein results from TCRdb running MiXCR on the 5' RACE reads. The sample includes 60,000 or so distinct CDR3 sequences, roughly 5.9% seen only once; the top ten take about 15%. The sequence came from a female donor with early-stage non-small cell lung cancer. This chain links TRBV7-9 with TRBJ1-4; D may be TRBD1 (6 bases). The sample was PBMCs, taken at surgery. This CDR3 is CASSLGGGLEKLFF. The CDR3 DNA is TGTGCCAGCAGCTTGGGGGGCGGCCTCGAAAAACTGTTTTTT.